This T cell receptor (beta chain) was documented in a study of T cells after yellow fever vaccination. TCRdb fed the 5' RACE reads into MiXCR, producing one record per CDR3 protein. The sample lists around 340,000 distinct CDR3 sequences; under 15% were seen once. Only a few counts were recorded for this clonotype. This TCR was sampled from a man younger than 35 who received the YFV17D yellow fever vaccine. The starting material was CD4+ T cells sorted from PBMCs, obtained 15 days after the yellow fever booster vaccination.

In DNA form, the CDR3 reads TGTGCCAGCAGTTCGGGGATGAGGGTGGGGGAAAAACTGTTTTTT. Translating it yields CASSSGMRVGEKLFF. V usage is TRBV6-5 and J usage is TRBJ1-4, with D hard to call. V gave up 4 bases and J gave up 8 bases, with 17 bases separating them. Per germline, CDR1 MNHEY and CDR2 SVGAGI. CDR3 length: 15 residues.